The clone carrying this T cell receptor (beta chain) occurred a few times. MiXCR was run by TCRdb on the 5' RACE reads, yielding one entry per CDR3 protein. Counted here are 1,800,000 or so distinct CDR3 sequences, less than 35% occurring once; the ten biggest clones make up about 0.27%. The V gene lost 0 bases and the J gene lost 8 bases, with 10 bases spanning the gap. The length of the CDR3 is 13 residues. Germline V gene data show CDR1 as LGHDT and CDR2 as YNNKEL (reference sequence). These data belong to a study of identical twins. The sample was cord blood. The TCR was taken from a newborn girl in good health. V usage is TRBV3-1 and J usage is TRBJ1-1; maybe TRBD1 (6 bases). Here the CDR3 DNA reads TGTGCCAGCAGCCAAGATAGAGGGGGGGAAGCTTTCTTT. Encoded protein: CASSQDRGGEAFF.